These 27 T cell receptor beta chains share one sample of origin, sequenced in a study of blood T cell repertoires in COVID-19. The data were produced by immunoSEQ multiplex PCR, yet TCRdb's version contains in-frame clones alone and is incomplete. The sample has 65,000 to 70,000 clones, 81% seen once. The specimen was peripheral blood. The receptors were sampled from a human donor in a cohort sampled during active COVID-19.

The V and J genes are TRBV4-1 and TRBJ2-1; 16 bases map to TRBD2. Germline assignment: CDR1 MGHRA and CDR2 YSYEKL. V shed 1 base and J 6 bases; nucleotides not matched to a gene: 9. The length of the CDR3 is 19 residues. CDR3 loop: CASSQAEGLAGGPGNEQFF. The CDR3 DNA is TGCGCCAGCAGCCAAGCGGAGGGACTAGCGGGAGGGCCTGGCAATGAGCAGTTCTTC.

CDR3 coding DNA: TGTGCCAGCTCGGGGGCCGTGGCAGGGGATACGCAGTATTTT. Amino acids: CASSGAVAGDTQYF. The chain couples TRBV18 to TRBJ2-3, with D tentatively TRBD1 (6 bases). The CDR3 sequence is 14 residues long. The V and J ends lost 6 bases and 6 bases respectively, with 16 bases between them. CDR1 KGHSH and CDR2 LQKENI come from the germline V gene. Supplemented by reference TRBV18 and TRBJ2-3, the full variable domain reads NAGVMQNPRHLVRRRGQEARLRCSPMKGHSHVYWYRQLPEEGLKFMVYLQKENIIDESGMPKERFSAEFPKEGPSILRIQQVVRGDSAAYFCASSGAVAGDTQYFGPGTRLTVL.

The chain joins TRBV28 to TRBJ2-3; TRBD2 is a possible D gene (6 bases). This CDR3 comprises 12 residues. The V gene's germline CDR1 is MDHEN and CDR2 SYDVKM. V dropped 5 bases and J dropped 8 bases, with 11 bases sitting between them. This chain's CDR3 is CASSRAGGTQYF. The CDR3 nucleotides are TGTGCCAGCAGTAGGGCCGGGGGTACGCAGTATTTT.

The chain combines TRBV10-3 with TRBJ1-2; the match to TRBD1 covers 9 bases. Trimming removed 3 bases from V and 7 bases from J; junction bases left unmatched: 9. The CDR3 is 15 residues long. Germline-derived CDR1 and CDR2 are ENHRY and SYGVKD. The CDR3: CAISDQGTGRGGYTF. In nucleotides, the CDR3 is TGTGCCATCAGTGACCAAGGGACAGGGAGAGGTGGCTACACCTTC.

The gene calls are TRBV6-6 and TRBJ2-5, with 12 bases lining up with TRBD2. From germline, CDR1 is MNHNY and CDR2 SVGAGI (reference sequence). CDR3 length equals 16 residues. Trimming removed 5 bases from V and 5 bases from J; junction bases left unmatched: 9. The CDR3, as DNA: TGTGCCAGCAGTCCCGCTAGCGGGAGGGCCGGGGAGACCCAGTACTTC. Its translation: CASSPASGRAGETQYF.

This clone has just a few counts. V gene TRBV4-1 combines with J gene TRBJ1-1; D possibly corresponds to TRBD1 (6 bases). V lost 4 bases and J 1 base, leaving 13 bases between the germline ends. CDR3 length: 15 residues. Germline CDR1 and CDR2: MGHRA and YSYEKL. Here the CDR3 DNA reads TGCGCCAGCAGCCCTCGAACAGGGCCGAACACTGAAGCTTTCTTT. As protein: CASSPRTGPNTEAFF.

The rearrangement joins TRBV21-1 to TRBJ1-2; the DNA was not used to check the table's D call, TRBD1. TRBV21-1 is annotated as a pseudogene. The CDR3 has 16 amino acids. DNA for the CDR3: TGTGCCAGCAGCAAAGCGCCGGGACAGGGATGCGATGGCTACACCTTC. Translation gives CASSKAPGQGCDGYTF.

J is TRBJ2-7 and V is TRBV19; a possible D gene is TRBD2 (6 bases). This CDR3 spans 13 amino acids. Germline loops: CDR1 LNHDA, CDR2 SQIVND (reference sequence). Trimming removed 4 bases at V and 3 bases at J, with 10 bases between. The CDR3 DNA reads as TGTGCCAGTAGTACTGGGGGGTTCTACGAGCAGTACTTC. Translating it yields CASSTGGFYEQYF.

This chain connects TRBV28 to TRBJ1-4; 10 nucleotides agree with TRBD1. The CDR3 has 14 residues. Looked up from germline, CDR1 is MDHEN and CDR2 is SYDVKM. The J segment lost 8 bases and the V segment lost 7 bases, leaving 7 bases of the junction unmatched. The CDR3: CASNPTGGDEKLFF. DNA of the CDR3: TGTGCCAGCAATCCGACAGGGGGCGACGAAAAACTGTTTTTT.

The chain employs TRBV19 and TRBJ2-3, with a tentative D call TRBD1 (5 bases). The CDR3 runs 14 residues. V lost 7 bases to trimming and J lost 2 bases, with 13 bases between them. Looked up from germline, CDR1 is LNHDA and CDR2 is SQIVND (reference sequence). The CDR3 here is CASKSWGPTDTQYF. The CDR3 nucleotides read TGTGCCAGTAAGAGTTGGGGCCCCACAGATACGCAGTATTTT.

The V call is TRBV6-1, the J call TRBJ2-7, with 12 bases matching TRBD1. V trimming: 4 bases; J trimming: 2 bases; junction bases outside the gene matches: 15. Per the germline V gene, CDR1 is MNHNS and CDR2 is SASEGT. The CDR3 loop spans 19 amino acids. The CDR3 nucleotides read TGTGCCAGCAGTGGTAACCGATGGGACAGGGGGCGATGGACCTACGAGCAGTACTTC. Translating it yields CASSGNRWDRGRWTYEQYF.

This clone was seen many times. The gene calls are TRBV7-9 and TRBJ2-1, with D possibly TRBD1 on 6 matching bases. CDR3 length: 13 amino acids. With 5 bases removed from V and 14 bases from J, the gap between germline ends came to 19 bases. The germline CDR1 and CDR2 sequences are SEHNR and FQNEAQ (reference sequence). CDR3 loop: CASSPMSLGGEFF. Written as DNA, the CDR3 is TGTGCCAGCAGCCCCATGTCTCTAGGGGGTGAGTTCTTC.

The chain joins TRBV6-5 to TRBJ2-5; 8 nucleotides line up with TRBD1. Losses at the gene ends were 6 bases for V and 7 bases for J; bases not matched to a gene: 10. The CDR3 contains 14 residues. Germline V gives CDR1 MNHEY, CDR2 SVGAGI. The CDR3 protein is CASSPGQGGWTQYF. The CDR3 bases are TGTGCCAGCAGCCCAGGACAGGGCGGGTGGACCCAGTACTTC.

Only a few counts were recorded for this clone. The J gene is TRBJ1-5, the V gene TRBV28; perhaps TRBD1 as D (6 bases). Trimming shortened V by 3 bases and J by 3 bases, and 12 bases separated the two germline ends. The CDR3 contains 15 residues. In germline, CDR1 is MDHEN, CDR2 SYDVKM. Here the CDR3 DNA reads TGTGCCAGCAGTTTGGGGGCAGCCTTCAATCAGCCCCAGCATTTT. As protein: CASSLGAAFNQPQHF.

The chain carries TRBV5-4 and TRBJ2-3, with D perhaps matching TRBD1 (6 bases). Trimming stripped 2 bases from V and 0 bases from J, with 13 bases between. The CDR3 is made up of 16 amino acids. From germline, CDR1 is SGHNT and CDR2 YYREEE (reference sequence). CDR3 residues: CASSFPGTRSTDTQYF. The DNA of the CDR3 is TGTGCCAGCAGCTTCCCCGGGACAAGGAGCACAGATACGCAGTATTTT.

This chain connects TRBV2 to TRBJ1-1; D remains unclear. Germline assignment: CDR1 SNHLY and CDR2 FYNNEI. The CDR3 is 15 amino acids. V dropped 4 bases and J dropped 2 bases, with 14 bases sitting between them. CDR3 DNA sequence: TGTGCCAGCAGTGCCTACAGACGGGGAAACACTGAAGCTTTCTTT. It codes for CASSAYRRGNTEAFF.

The rearrangement uses TRBV6-5 and TRBJ2-7, with 7 bases identical to TRBD1. The CDR3 runs 14 residues. The germline V gene has CDR1 MNHEY and CDR2 SVGAGI. With V trimmed by 6 bases and J by 3 bases, 8 bases remained unmatched. CDR3: CASRVPGQSYEQYF. CDR3 sequence (DNA): TGTGCCAGCAGGGTACCGGGACAGAGCTACGAGCAGTACTTC.

The V gene is TRBV5-1, the J gene TRBJ2-7, with 11 bases fitting TRBD2. V dropped 2 bases and J dropped 7; count of bases not matched to a gene: 8. Germline V gene data show CDR1 as SGHRS and CDR2 as YFSETQ. CDR3 length equals 15 residues. CDR3 nucleotide sequence: TGCGCCAGCAGCTTTACTAGCGGGAGAGCTGGAGAGCAGTACTTC. Protein product: CASSFTSGRAGEQYF.

This rearrangement joins TRBV28 to TRBJ2-5; D not resolved. Germline V gene data show CDR1 as MDHEN and CDR2 as SYDVKM. V was pared by 8 bases and J by 2 bases, with 9 bases between. The CDR3 runs to 12 residues. The CDR3 is CASGSLQETQYF. CDR3 nucleotide sequence: TGTGCCAGCGGCTCATTACAAGAGACCCAGTACTTC.

The genes are TRBV5-1 and TRBJ2-1; 13 bases agree with TRBD2. From germline, CDR1 is SGHRS and CDR2 YFSETQ. This CDR3 contains 18 residues. V was clipped by 4 bases and J by 13 bases; unmatched bases: 20. The CDR3 DNA sequence: TGCGCCAGCAGCCCGTCCGGGGGGTGGACTAGCGGGAGTTCGCTTCAGTTCTTC. This translates into CASSPSGGWTSGSSLQFF.

The chain uses TRBV5-4 and TRBJ1-1; D is ambiguous. The CDR3 consists of 14 residues. V shed 0 bases and J shed 2 bases, with 8 bases lying between them. Germline V gives CDR1 SGHNT, CDR2 YYREEE (reference sequence). The CDR3 DNA follows: TGTGCCAGCAGCTTGGTTCAGGCTAACACTGAAGCTTTCTTT. As protein: CASSLVQANTEAFF.

The chain is built from TRBV7-6 and TRBJ1-1; no clear D gene. Per germline, CDR1 SGHVS and CDR2 FNYEAQ. This CDR3 contains 15 residues. The germline V and J ends were trimmed by 0 bases and 2 bases, with 10 bases remaining between them. The CDR3 here is CASSLAPGRNTEAFF. The CDR3 nucleotides are TGTGCCAGCAGCTTAGCGCCGGGTAGAAACACTGAAGCTTTCTTT. The full variable domain, in which reference TRBV7-6 and TRBJ1-1 provide the parts outside the CDR3, is GAGVSQSPRYKVTKRGQDVALRCDPISGHVSLYWYRQALGQGPEFLTYFNYEAQQDKSGLPNDRFSAERPEGSISTLTIQRTEQRDSAMYRCASSLAPGRNTEAFFGQGTRLTVV.

The chain has TRBV4-3 and TRBJ2-7; TRBD1 matches at 12 bases. CDR1 is LGHNA, CDR2 YSLEER, per germline. The CDR3 sequence is 15 residues long. J gave up 0 bases and V 8 bases, and 5 bases lay outside the gene matches. CDR3 in amino acids: CASSPGQGASYEQYF. The CDR3 coding sequence is TGCGCCAGCTCCCCGGGACAGGGGGCCTCCTACGAGCAGTACTTC.

V is TRBV19 and J is TRBJ1-1; TRBD1 is a possible D gene (6 bases). This CDR3 has 16 amino acids. CDR1 is LNHDA, CDR2 SQIVND, per germline (reference sequence). V lost 3 bases, J lost 1 base, and 15 bases lay in between. In DNA form, the CDR3 reads TGTGCCAGTAGTATTAATAGGGGGACGGCGAACACTGAAGCTTTCTTT. This codes for CASSINRGTANTEAFF.

The chain couples TRBV4-2 to TRBJ2-1; 13 bases fit TRBD2. Germline V gene sequence: CDR1 LGHNA, CDR2 YNFKEQ. V trimming: 0 bases; J trimming: 7 bases; junction bases outside the gene matches: 3. This CDR3 has 16 residues. The CDR3 loop is CASSQDGLAGENEQFF. The DNA of the CDR3 is TGTGCCAGCAGCCAAGACGGACTAGCGGGAGAAAATGAGCAGTTCTTC.

This rearrangement joins TRBV18 to TRBJ2-3; D is possibly TRBD2 (5 bases). This CDR3 is built from 13 residues. V was pared by 3 bases and J by 10 bases, with 14 bases between. Germline CDR1 is KGHSH and CDR2 is LQKENI. The CDR3 nucleotides are TGTGCCAGCTCACCCCAGGCCACGGAGGCGCAGTATTTT. Translated: CASSPQATEAQYF.

This clone was counted a single time. The gene calls are TRBV5-1 and TRBJ1-1; D is perhaps TRBD1 (5 bases). V lost 0 bases and J lost 1, with 10 bases in between. In germline, CDR1 is SGHRS, CDR2 YFSETQ. This CDR3 region has 15 residues. This CDR3 is CASSLVEGRNTEAFF. The CDR3 DNA is TGCGCCAGCAGCTTGGTGGAGGGACGGAACACTGAAGCTTTCTTT.